A single sample is the source of the 14 T cell receptor beta chains below, sequenced in a study of identical twins. TCRdb processed the 5' RACE reads anew with MiXCR; each CDR3 protein has one entry. Of 250,000 or so distinct CDR3 sequences listed, about 12% are singletons. This sample was shared with a second study, whose subject was yellow fever vaccine responses in identical twins.

Sequenced: memory (CD45RO+) T cells sorted from blood. All receptors come from a woman aged 18-35 years in good health.

The gene calls are TRBV12-3 or TRBV12-4 and TRBJ2-3; 10 nucleotides line up with TRBD2. This CDR3 spans 15 amino acids. Trimming at V came to 5 bases and at J to 7 bases, leaving 9 bases not matched to a gene. The CDR3 loop reads CASSPLTSGSYTQYF. CDR3 coding DNA: TGTGCCAGCAGTCCACTGACTAGCGGGTCATATACGCAGTATTTT.

There are many counts of this clonotype. CDR3 loop: CASSSVGDSYNEQFF. In DNA form, the CDR3 reads TGTGCCAGCAGTAGTGTCGGGGACTCCTACAATGAGCAGTTCTTC. The chain recombines TRBV6-4 with TRBJ2-1, with D perhaps TRBD2 (5 bases). Looked up from germline, CDR1 is MRHNA and CDR2 is SNTAGT. This CDR3 region has 15 residues. V shed 5 bases and J shed 0 bases, with 11 bases lying between them.

In DNA form, the CDR3 reads TGCAGCGCTTCACTAGCGGGAGGGCCCTCCTACGAGCAGTACTTC. It is translated as CSASLAGGPSYEQYF. The chain is built from TRBV29-1 and TRBJ2-7; 13 bases fit TRBD2. This CDR3 is 15 amino acids long. CDR1 SQVTM and CDR2 ANQGSEA come from the germline V gene. J was trimmed by 0 bases and V by 7 bases; bases with no gene match: 6.

This clonotype has only a few counts. The genes are TRBV30 and TRBJ1-5; the D is unclear. Germline V gives CDR1 GTSNPN, CDR2 SVGIG (reference sequence). The CDR3 runs to 14 residues. Trimming took off 0 bases at V and 4 bases at J, with 10 bases between the two ends. The CDR3, as DNA: TGTGCCTGGAGTGTTCAGCAGGAGAATCAGCCCCAGCATTTT. This encodes CAWSVQQENQPQHF.

The chain has TRBV7-2 and TRBJ2-5; D is uncertain. Germline V gene data show CDR1 as SGHTA and CDR2 as FQGNSA. This CDR3 has 15 residues. Trimming pared 0 bases from V and 1 base from J, leaving 9 bases between. The CDR3 protein is CASSLALVFQETQYF. The CDR3 nucleotides read TGTGCCAGCAGCTTAGCGCTAGTTTTCCAAGAGACCCAGTACTTC.

This clonotype was recorded a few times. The rearrangement joins TRBV20-1 to TRBJ2-4, with no clear D. Looked up from germline, CDR1 is DFQATT and CDR2 is SNEGSKA (reference sequence). CDR3 length equals 15 residues. V was trimmed by 2 bases and J by 7 bases, leaving 18 bases between them. Here the CDR3 reads CSARKEQRPFNIQYF. DNA of the CDR3: TGCAGTGCTAGAAAGGAACAGAGACCCTTTAACATTCAGTACTTC.

This clonotype has a count of ten or more. The V and J genes are TRBV5-1 and TRBJ2-2, with D possibly matching TRBD1 (5 bases). The germline gives CDR1 SGHRS, CDR2 YFSETQ. The V gene lost 4 bases and the J gene lost 1 base, with 8 bases spanning the gap. This CDR3 spans 14 amino acids. In DNA form, the CDR3 reads TGCGCCAGCAGCCAGGGCCAGAACACCGGGGAGCTGTTTTTT. Translated, it gives CASSQGQNTGELFF.

In its sample, this clonotype was seen a few times. The gene calls are TRBV5-6 and TRBJ2-5, with 8 bases aligning to TRBD2. The germline gives CDR1 SGHDT, CDR2 YYEEEE. CDR3 length: 14 residues. V was clipped by 2 bases and J by 1 base; unmatched bases: 1. Written as DNA, the CDR3 is TGTGCCAGCAGCTTCGGGACTAGCCAAGAGACCCAGTACTTC. Protein sequence: CASSFGTSQETQYF.

The chain has TRBV4-2 and TRBJ1-3; D call uncertain. The CDR3 has 15 residues. The germline V gene has CDR1 LGHNA and CDR2 YNFKEQ. Trimming left V 8 bases short and J 0 bases short, with 14 bases between. The CDR3 spells CASGPGHLSGNTIYF. The CDR3 DNA reads TGTGCCAGCGGCCCCGGGCACCTCTCTGGAAACACCATATATTTT.

Ten or more counts support this clonotype. CDR3 protein: CASSPSGGGYNEQFF. CDR3 coding DNA: TGTGCCAGCAGCCCTAGCGGGGGGGGGTACAATGAGCAGTTCTTC. V gene TRBV7-2 combines with J gene TRBJ2-1, with 12 bases aligning to TRBD2. Germline CDR1 is SGHTA and CDR2 is FQGNSA. V lost 5 bases to trimming and J lost 4 bases; unmatched junction nucleotides: 3. The CDR3 runs 15 residues.

The rearrangement joins TRBV6-1 to TRBJ2-4, with D possibly being TRBD1 (5 bases). V was clipped by 1 base and J by 0 bases, with 19 bases between them. The CDR3 has 19 amino acids. Germline values: CDR1 MNHNS, CDR2 SASEGT. CDR3 bases: TGTGCCAGCAGTGAAGAATGGGGCAATAATAAACTAGCCAAAAACATTCAGTACTTC. Protein: CASSEEWGNNKLAKNIQYF.

This clonotype was seen more than once but under ten times. The chain carries TRBV4-3 and TRBJ2-1; D unresolved. Trimming stripped 0 bases from V and 4 bases from J, with 13 bases between. CDR1 LGHNA and CDR2 YSLEER come from the germline V gene. The CDR3 loop spans 16 amino acids. Written as DNA, the CDR3 is TGCGCCAGCAGCCAAGATAGGACGGACGGTTACAATGAGCAGTTCTTC. This gives the protein CASSQDRTDGYNEQFF.

The sample holds many counts of this clonotype. This sequence joins TRBV18 and TRBJ2-7, with D possibly being TRBD1 or TRBD2 (5 bases each). Germline CDR1 KGHSH, CDR2 LQKENI. The CDR3 spans 12 residues. Trimming stripped 6 bases from V and 4 bases from J, with 10 bases between. The CDR3 reads CASSPGPYEQYF. The DNA for the CDR3 is TGTGCCAGCTCGCCGGGACCGTACGAGCAGTACTTC.

This clonotype showed up just a few times. In nucleotides, the CDR3 is TGCGCCAGCAGCCAAGAAGGTCCAGGGGGCAGGGATGAGCAGTTCTTC. It translates to CASSQEGPGGRDEQFF. The chain links TRBV4-1 to TRBJ2-1; TRBD1 aligns across 8 bases. V trimming: 0 bases; J trimming: 8 bases; junction bases outside the gene matches: 9. Germline loops: CDR1 MGHRA, CDR2 YSYEKL. CDR3 size: 16 residues.